This TCR beta chain was obtained from a study of cytomegalovirus exposure and HLA in healthy donors. PCR employed 60 Vbeta and 13 Jbeta primers. The repertoire was sequenced with immunoSEQ multiplex PCR; TCRdb's copy has only in-frame clones and lacks some. The repertoire has approximately 160,000 clones, 65% to 85% of them found once; the top ten carry 5.5% to 7.5%. The CDR3 loop spans 15 amino acids. After removal of 0 bases from V and 5 bases from J, the junction contained 7 bases not matched to a gene. Germline CDR1 reads SGHRS; CDR2 reads YFSETQ. Study outcomes and limitations: The majority of CMV-associated TCR beta chains were reported as apparently HLA-restricted in a later analysis. Reportedly, a later analysis found an Asian-associated ancestry cluster had fewer N-insertions than the approximately 640-donor mean. While the bulk of TCR sequences proved rare, some public TCRs turned up in many donors.

To note about this clone: What it recognizes is unknown.

The TCR comes from a woman aged 40-49 years in good health and CMV-seropositive. The V and J genes are TRBV5-1 and TRBJ2-7, with TRBD1 matching over 8 bases. Input material: PBMCs. In DNA, the CDR3 is TGCGCCAGCAGCTTGGCGACAGGGGTTTGGAACGAGCAGTACTTC. The encoded protein is CASSLATGVWNEQYF.